Listed below are T cell receptor beta chains from one sample, sequenced in a study of cytomegalovirus exposure and HLA in healthy donors. TCRdb's copy holds only in-frame clones and misses some; the assay was immunoSEQ multiplex PCR. Of 100,000 or so clones listed, over 65% are singletons. Sequences were obtained from PBMCs. These receptors originate from a man in his forties in good health and CMV-seronegative. CDR3s include the opening cysteine and the closing phenylalanine or tryptophan. A D gene is named only where the DNA matches it firmly. Part of the rows lack a size; the others show once, few, many or a class for expanded clones.

V gene	CDR3 length	clone size	D gene	J gene	CDR3 DNA	CDR3 protein
TRBV6-4	16	.	.	TRBJ1-5	TGTGCCAGCATACCCCGAGGGAGGGAACTAAATCAGCCCCAGCATTTT	CASIPRGRELNQPQHF
TRBV7-2	15	.	TRBD2	TRBJ2-5	TGTGCCAGCAGTCCCGGGACTAGCGCCTTCGGGACCCAGTACTTC	CASSPGTSAFGTQYF
TRBV4-1	17	.	TRBD2	TRBJ2-7	TGCGCCAGCAGCCAAGATCCTAGCGGGGGGTCGTCCTACGAGCAGTACTTC	CASSQDPSGGSSYEQYF
TRBV18	15	.	TRBD1	TRBJ2-1	TGTGCCAGCTCACTTACAGGGGGTTCCTACAATGAGCAGTTCTTC	CASSLTGGSYNEQFF
TRBV5-6	16	.	TRBD2	TRBJ2-7	TGTGCCAGCAGCTCGGGACTAGCGGGGGGAAGTCGGGAGCAGTACTTC	CASSSGLAGGSREQYF
TRBV10-1	16	.	.	TRBJ2-1	TGCGCCAGCAGCCCAGGGGGCCTAGCGGGGTGGGATGAGCAGTTCTTC	CASSPGGLAGWDEQFF
TRBV10-3	15	.	TRBD2	TRBJ2-3	TGTGCCATCAGCGTCGGGAGGGGTGACACAGATACGCAGTATTTT	CAISVGRGDTDTQYF
TRBV11-3	14	.	.	TRBJ1-1	TGTGCCAGCAGCTTAGATCCCACAGGGACTGAAGCTTTCTTT	CASSLDPTGTEAFF
TRBV6-5	15	.	.	TRBJ1-5	TGTGCCAGCAATCCCGGAGGACCAGGCAATCAGCCCCAGCATTTT	CASNPGGPGNQPQHF
TRBV7-2	14	.	.	TRBJ1-6	TGTGCCAGCAGGGTAGCGCTCTCCCGTTCACCCCTCCACTTT	CASRVALSRSPLHF
TRBV5-4	16	.	.	TRBJ2-1	TGTGCCAGCAGCTTGAGAAGGGGAAGCACCTACAATGAGCAGTTCTTC	CASSLRRGSTYNEQFF
TRBV6-1	14	few	TRBD1	TRBJ2-2	TGTGCCGGTAAAACGGACAGGGACACCGGGGAGCTGTTTTTT	CAGKTDRDTGELFF
TRBV9	17	few	TRBD1	TRBJ2-2	TGTGCCAGCAGCGCCCTCCTCGGGACAGGGCCCACCGGGGAGCTGTTTTTT	CASSALLGTGPTGELFF
TRBV21-1	17	once	.	TRBJ1-6	TGTGCCAGCAGCAAACAACGGGGGGGACAGGGCCTGGGGGCCCTCCACTTT	CASSKQRGGQGLGALHF
TRBV30	14	.	.	TRBJ1-6	TGTGCCTGGGGTTCCTCAGGTTATAATTCACCCCTCCACTTT	CAWGSSGYNSPLHF
TRBV5-6	12	once	TRBD1	TRBJ1-1	TGTGCCAGCAGCTCCGGGACAGTGGTATTGTATTTT	CASSSGTVVLYF
TRBV9	15	.	TRBD1	TRBJ1-2	TGTGCCAGCAGCGTAGATAGGACAGGGAACTATGGCTACACCTTC	CASSVDRTGNYGYTF
TRBV19	13	.	TRBD1	TRBJ2-7	TGTGCCACCTCCTTCGGGACAGCCTACGAGCAGTACTTC	CATSFGTAYEQYF
TRBV9	13	.	TRBD1	TRBJ1-2	TGTGCCAGCAGCTCTATACAGGGGTGGGGCTACACCTTC	CASSSIQGWGYTF
TRBV5-6	19	.	TRBD1	TRBJ2-7	TGTGCCAGCAGCCCCAGGGGGCAGCCGAGCCTCTTAAGCTCCTACGAGCAGTACTTC	CASSPRGQPSLLSSYEQYF
TRBV27	14	once	TRBD1	TRBJ2-1	TGTGCCAGCAGGCCAGGGGGTCCTTACAATGAGCAGTTCTTC	CASRPGGPYNEQFF
TRBV11-2	15	once	TRBD2	TRBJ2-5	TGTGCCAGCAGCTTGCTGGGGGCGGGGGGAGAGACCCAGTACTTC	CASSLLGAGGETQYF
TRBV19	14	.	TRBD1	TRBJ1-4	TGTGCCAGTAATATGGGGACAGAGGGTGAAAAACTGTTTTTT	CASNMGTEGEKLFF
TRBV18	14	.	.	TRBJ2-5	TGTGCCAGCTCACCCGAATCGTCCGGAGAGACCCAGTACTTC	CASSPESSGETQYF
TRBV5-3	17	.	TRBD1	TRBJ2-1	TGTGCCAGAAGCTTATACCAAGAGGGACAGGGTTCCGATGAGCAGTTCTTC	CARSLYQEGQGSDEQFF
TRBV7-9	15	.	.	TRBJ1-5	TGTGCCAGCAGCTTAGTCGGGGGGCGCGAACAGCCCCAGCATTTT	CASSLVGGREQPQHF
TRBV20-1	11	.	TRBD1	TRBJ2-1	TGCAGTTCACAGGGGTACAATGAGCAGTTCTTC	CSSQGYNEQFF
TRBV2	14	.	.	TRBJ1-1	TGTGCCAGCAGCCGCGGTATAGGGAACACTGAAGCTTTCTTT	CASSRGIGNTEAFF
TRBV4-2	18	.	TRBD1	TRBJ1-6	TGTGCCAGCAGCCAAGGAACTTCAGTAGTACAGGGGAATTCACCCCTCCACTTT	CASSQGTSVVQGNSPLHF